This T cell receptor beta chain was sequenced during a study of T cell repertoires in cytomegalovirus infection. As for the study in general: Epitope selection comprised recently identified HLA-C-restricted CMV epitopes and well-studied HLA-B-restricted CMV epitopes. Matching HLA type, along with CMV infection, was indicated by public TCR beta signatures. Study-wide results and limits: The ex vivo response showed dominance by HLA-C-restricted CMV-specific TCR beta clonotypes. Carriage of CMV together with the relevant HLA was identifiable through cumulative public TCR beta family frequency.

This clonotype came up a few times. Its antigen remains unknown. The V end was cut by 6 bases, the J end by 4 bases, with 15 bases between. The CDR3 covers 14 residues. Germline V gene sequence: CDR1 MNHEY, CDR2 SVGEGT. TCRdb itself ran the reads through MiXCR, one entry per CDR3 protein. The sample contains about 69,000 distinct CDR3 sequences, approximately 30% of which appear only once. The receptor was derived from a human donor in good health (CMV status not recorded). Some clones in this sample may be carry-over from other donors' samples. Sequenced material: CD8+ T cells from cultured PBMCs, taken from culture after CMV antigen stimulation. The chain has TRBV6-2 or TRBV6-3 and TRBJ1-2; unclear D gene. CDR3 DNA: TGTGCCAGCAGCGTTGGACTGGAGTTCTATGGCTACACCTTC. Translation: CASSVGLEFYGYTF.